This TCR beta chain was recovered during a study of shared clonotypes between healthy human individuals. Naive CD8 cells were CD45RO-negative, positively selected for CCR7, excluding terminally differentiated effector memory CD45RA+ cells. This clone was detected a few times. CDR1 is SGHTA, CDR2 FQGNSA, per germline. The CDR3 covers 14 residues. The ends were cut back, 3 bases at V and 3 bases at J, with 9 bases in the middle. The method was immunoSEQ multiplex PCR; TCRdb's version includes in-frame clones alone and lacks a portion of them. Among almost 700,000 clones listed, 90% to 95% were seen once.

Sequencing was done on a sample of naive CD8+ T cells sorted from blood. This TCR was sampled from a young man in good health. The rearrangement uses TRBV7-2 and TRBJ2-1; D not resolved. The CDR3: CASSFMDDYNEQFF. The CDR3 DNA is TGTGCCAGCAGCTTTATGGACGACTACAATGAGCAGTTCTTC. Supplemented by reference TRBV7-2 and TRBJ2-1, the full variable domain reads GAGVSQSPSNKVTEKGKDVELRCDPISGHTALYWYRQSLGQGLEFLIYFQGNSAPDKSGLPSDRFSAERTGGSVSTLTIQRTQQEDSAVYLCASSFMDDYNEQFFGPGTRLTVL.